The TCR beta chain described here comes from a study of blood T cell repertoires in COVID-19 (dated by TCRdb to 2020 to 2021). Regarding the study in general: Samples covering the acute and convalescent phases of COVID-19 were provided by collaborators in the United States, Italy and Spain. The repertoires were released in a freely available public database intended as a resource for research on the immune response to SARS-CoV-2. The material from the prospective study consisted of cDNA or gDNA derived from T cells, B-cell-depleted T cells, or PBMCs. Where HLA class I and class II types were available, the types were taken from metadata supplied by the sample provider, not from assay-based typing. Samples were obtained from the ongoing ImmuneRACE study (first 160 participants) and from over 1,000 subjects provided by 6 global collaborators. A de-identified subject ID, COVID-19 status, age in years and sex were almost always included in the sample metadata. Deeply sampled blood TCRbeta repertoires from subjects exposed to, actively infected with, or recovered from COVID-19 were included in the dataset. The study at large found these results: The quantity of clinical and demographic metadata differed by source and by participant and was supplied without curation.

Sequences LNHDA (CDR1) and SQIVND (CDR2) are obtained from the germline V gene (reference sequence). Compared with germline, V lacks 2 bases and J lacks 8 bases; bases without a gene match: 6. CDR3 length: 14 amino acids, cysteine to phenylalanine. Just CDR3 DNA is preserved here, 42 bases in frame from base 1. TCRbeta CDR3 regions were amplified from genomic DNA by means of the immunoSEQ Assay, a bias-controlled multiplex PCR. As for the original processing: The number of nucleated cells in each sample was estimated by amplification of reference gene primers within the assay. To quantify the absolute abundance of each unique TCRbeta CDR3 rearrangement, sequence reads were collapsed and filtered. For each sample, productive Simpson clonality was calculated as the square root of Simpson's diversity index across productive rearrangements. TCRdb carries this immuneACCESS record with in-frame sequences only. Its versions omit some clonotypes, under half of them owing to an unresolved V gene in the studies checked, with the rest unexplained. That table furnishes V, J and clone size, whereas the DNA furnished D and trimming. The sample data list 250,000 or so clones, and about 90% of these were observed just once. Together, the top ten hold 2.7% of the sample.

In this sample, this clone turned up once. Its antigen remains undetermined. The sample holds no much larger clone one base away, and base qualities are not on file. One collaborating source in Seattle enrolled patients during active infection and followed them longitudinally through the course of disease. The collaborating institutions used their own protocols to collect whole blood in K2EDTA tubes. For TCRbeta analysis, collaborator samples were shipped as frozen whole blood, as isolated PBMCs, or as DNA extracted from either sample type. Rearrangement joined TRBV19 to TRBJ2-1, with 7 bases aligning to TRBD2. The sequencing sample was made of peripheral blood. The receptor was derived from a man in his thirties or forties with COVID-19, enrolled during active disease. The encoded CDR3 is CASSIRGGSDEQFF. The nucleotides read TGTGCCAGTAGTATAAGGGGAGGGTCCGATGAGCAGTTCTTC.